This entry features one T cell receptor (beta chain) sequence. Profiled with immunoSEQ multiplex PCR; TCRdb holds only in-frame clones, not every one. The sample holds about 130,000 clones, 75% to 90% seen once. The data are from a study of T cell responses to AZD1222 COVID-19 vaccine. The receptor was derived from an adult in good health. The sequencing here drew on peripheral blood, taken on day 0 of AZD1222 vaccination.

CDR3 nucleotides: TGCGCCAGCAGCCCTGGAACCTACTACGAGCAGTACTTC. This codes for CASSPGTYYEQYF. The rearrangement joins TRBV5-1 to TRBJ2-7, with unresolved D. The CDR3 extends over 13 amino acids. V shed 4 bases and J shed 3 bases, with 11 bases lying between them. The germline CDR1 and CDR2 sequences are SGHRS and YFSETQ.